This section outlines one T cell receptor (beta chain) sequence together with its context. Per the original methods: The assay estimated nucleated cells by amplifying reference gene primers. Assay: immunoSEQ multiplex PCR; the TCRdb copy retains only in-frame clones and omits some. V and J calls and clone size are given by that table; D and trimming were obtained from the DNA. This sample has a few hundred thousand clones, with roughly nine tenths found just once. The sample comes from a study of blood T cell repertoires in COVID-19. For the study at large: Samples came from the United States, Italy and Spain, spanning acute and convalescent COVID-19. From T cells, B-cell-depleted T cells, or PBMCs came the material, which was cDNA or gDNA.

This receptor was obtained from a man younger than 35 with active or convalescent COVID-19. The material sequenced was peripheral blood.

The CDR3 region has the DNA TGTGCCAGCAGTCCCCTGCCAGGACAGGGGGAGAACACTGAAGCTTTCTTT. It translates to CASSPLPGQGENTEAFF. The chain joins TRBV28 to TRBJ1-1; 10 bases map to TRBD1. CDR3 length: 17 residues. V gave up 5 bases and J gave up 1 base; unmatched junction bases: 10. The germline CDR1 and CDR2 sequences are MDHEN and SYDVKM.